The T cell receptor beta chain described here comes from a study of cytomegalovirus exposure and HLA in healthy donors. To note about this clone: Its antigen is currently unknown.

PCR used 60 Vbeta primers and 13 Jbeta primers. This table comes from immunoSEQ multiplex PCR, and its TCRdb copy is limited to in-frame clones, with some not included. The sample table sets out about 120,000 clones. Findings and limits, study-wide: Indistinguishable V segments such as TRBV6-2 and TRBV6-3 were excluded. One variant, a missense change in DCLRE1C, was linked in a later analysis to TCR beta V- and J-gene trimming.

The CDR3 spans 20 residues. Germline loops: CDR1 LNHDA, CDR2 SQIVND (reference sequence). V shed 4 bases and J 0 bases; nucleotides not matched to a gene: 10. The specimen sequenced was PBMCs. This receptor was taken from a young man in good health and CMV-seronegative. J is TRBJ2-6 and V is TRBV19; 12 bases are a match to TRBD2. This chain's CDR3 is CASSTTRTSGTYSGANVLTF. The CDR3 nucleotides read TGTGCCAGTAGTACGACACGGACTAGCGGGACTTACTCTGGGGCCAACGTCCTGACTTTC. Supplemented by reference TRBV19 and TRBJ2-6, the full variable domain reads DGGITQSPKYLFRKEGQNVTLSCEQNLNHDAMYWYRQDPGQGLRLIYYSQIVNDFQKGDIAEGYSVSREKKESFPLTVTSAQKNPTAFYLCASSTTRTSGTYSGANVLTFGAGSRLTVL.